This entry lists 26 T cell receptor beta chains sequenced from one sample in a study of long-term antiretroviral therapy in people with HIV (dated by TCRdb to between 2022 and 2023). The immunoSEQ hsTCRB v3.0 assay was used at survey level resolution to sequence the TRB variable region. TCRdb carries this immuneACCESS record with in-frame sequences only. Its versions omit some clonotypes, under half of them owing to an unresolved V gene in the studies checked, with the rest unexplained. Here the sample has 30,000 to 40,000 clones; under 90% occur a single time. Over 6.5% of the sample comes from the top ten. Specimen: unsorted PBMCs, collected 0.4 years before starting antiretroviral therapy. All receptors come from a man in his late teens or twenties with HIV.

The chain carries TRBV13 and TRBJ2-3, with 7 nucleotides matching TRBD2. V was pared by 0 bases and J by 6 bases, with 6 bases of the junction left unmatched. The germline CDR1 and CDR2 sequences are PRHDT and FYEKMQ (reference sequence). This CDR3 has 15 residues. DNA for the CDR3: TGTGCCAGCAGCTTAGGTTGGGGGGGAGTGGATACGCAGTATTTT. It codes for CASSLGWGGVDTQYF.

V and J are TRBV7-9 and TRBJ2-2; 8 bases map to TRBD1. The CDR3 is 14 amino acids. CDR1 and CDR2 from the germline V gene are SEHNR and FQNEAQ (reference sequence). V shed 4 bases and J 7 bases; nucleotides not matched to a gene: 5. The CDR3 loop reads CASSWTGSDGELFF. CDR3 nucleotide sequence: TGTGCCAGCAGCTGGACAGGGAGTGACGGGGAGCTGTTTTTT.

V gene TRBV30 combines with J gene TRBJ2-7; TRBD1 might be the D (5 bases). Germline values: CDR1 GTSNPN, CDR2 SVGIG (reference sequence). The CDR3 runs to 13 residues. V was pared by 0 bases and J by 3 bases, with 9 bases between. DNA for the CDR3: TGTGCCTGGAGTGTACAGGAATACTACGAGCAGTACTTC. Translating gives CAWSVQEYYEQYF.

This chain links TRBV14 with TRBJ2-1; no reliable D call. Trimming removed 2 bases from V and 9 bases from J, with 5 bases in between. This CDR3 contains 11 residues. CDR1 SGHDN and CDR2 FVKESK come from the germline V gene. CDR3 sequence (DNA): TGTGCCAGCAGCCAAATGGGTGAGCAGTTCTTC. Translated: CASSQMGEQFF. The whole variable domain, filled in from reference TRBV14 and TRBJ2-1, reads EAGVTQFPSHSVIEKGQTVTLRCDPISGHDNLYWYRRVMGKEIKFLLHFVKESKQDESGMPNNRFLAERTGGTYSTLKVQPAELEDSGVYFCASSQMGEQFFGPGTRLTVL.

CDR3 region: CAWSVRGRGRDYGYTF. DNA for the CDR3: TGTGCCTGGAGTGTACGGGGGCGGGGGAGGGACTATGGCTACACCTTC. The gene calls are TRBV30 and TRBJ1-2, with TRBD1 as a possible D gene (6 bases). Germline CDR1 GTSNPN, CDR2 SVGIG (reference sequence). The CDR3 covers 16 residues. V was pared by 0 bases and J by 3 bases, with 17 bases between.

In its sample, this clone was seen a few times. The chain has TRBV7-9 and TRBJ1-6; D is possibly TRBD1 (5 bases). V shed 5 bases and J shed 7 bases, with 12 bases lying between them. The CDR3 totals 14 residues. Germline V gives CDR1 SEHNR, CDR2 FQNEAQ (reference sequence). The CDR3 loop is CASSRDGGNSPLHF. CDR3 nucleotide sequence: TGTGCCAGCAGCCGGGACGGAGGGAATTCACCCCTCCACTTT.

The V and J genes are TRBV5-1 and TRBJ2-2; D is perhaps TRBD2 (6 bases). Germline V gene data show CDR1 as SGHRS and CDR2 as YFSETQ. The CDR3 spans 17 residues. V lost 0 bases and J 5 bases, leaving 17 bases between the germline ends. DNA for the CDR3: TGCGCCAGCAGCTTGGGGACGGCGGGGATAACAACCGGGGAGCTGTTTTTT. It encodes CASSLGTAGITTGELFF.

This chain joins TRBV28 and TRBJ2-5; 7 bases are shared with TRBD2. The CDR3 extends over 13 amino acids. CDR1 MDHEN and CDR2 SYDVKM come from the germline V gene. Trimming at V came to 3 bases and at J to 4 bases, leaving 2 bases not matched to a gene. The CDR3 DNA reads TGTGCCAGCAGTTTCGCGGGAGCAGAGACCCAGTACTTC. It encodes CASSFAGAETQYF.

This clone was picked up a small number of times. The V and J genes are TRBV27 and TRBJ1-2; no clear D. This CDR3 has 15 residues. Germline V gives CDR1 MNHEY, CDR2 SMNVEV (reference sequence). With 5 bases removed from V and 5 bases from J, the gap between germline ends came to 18 bases. The CDR3 bases are TGTGCCAGCAGTCCGGGGTCAGGAGAAGGGTATGGCTACACCTTC. It encodes CASSPGSGEGYGYTF.

V and J are TRBV19 and TRBJ2-7; D remains ambiguous. This CDR3 contains 13 residues. The V gene lost 3 bases and the J gene lost 7 bases, with 13 bases spanning the gap. Germline V gene data show CDR1 as LNHDA and CDR2 as SQIVND (reference sequence). CDR3 loop: CASSIGSTREQYF. As DNA, the CDR3 is TGTGCCAGTAGTATCGGGTCGACGAGGGAGCAGTACTTC.

This clone was counted a single time. The chain carries TRBV7-9 and TRBJ2-3; TRBD2 is a possible D gene (6 bases). Trimming removed 2 bases from V and 0 bases from J, with 18 bases in between. Looked up from germline, CDR1 is SEHNR and CDR2 is FQNEAQ (reference sequence). The CDR3 has 18 amino acids. In DNA form, the CDR3 reads TGTGCCAGCAGCTTATTCTTGACGGGAGTGACTAGCACAGATACGCAGTATTTT. This gives the protein CASSLFLTGVTSTDTQYF.

This clone was observed a single time. The chain employs TRBV6-6 and TRBJ2-1; D call uncertain. The germline V gene encodes CDR1 MNHNY and CDR2 SVGAGI (reference sequence). V lost 4 bases and J lost 0, with 7 bases in between. This CDR3 is built from 14 residues. The CDR3 protein is CASSSPTSYNEQFF. DNA of the CDR3: TGTGCCAGCAGTTCCCCTACCTCCTACAATGAGCAGTTCTTC.

J is TRBJ2-7 and V is TRBV28, with D possibly being TRBD1 (5 bases). Germline V gene lookup returns CDR1 MDHEN and CDR2 SYDVKM. V lost 6 bases and J 0 bases, leaving 15 bases between the germline ends. The CDR3 spans 15 residues. The CDR3 region has the DNA TGTGCCAGCAGCTTGCGCAGGGAAAGCTCCTACGAGCAGTACTTC. Amino acid sequence: CASSLRRESSYEQYF.

The gene calls are TRBV2 and TRBJ1-6; D uncertain. In germline, CDR1 is SNHLY, CDR2 FYNNEI. Trimming shortened V by 6 bases and J by 0 bases, and 6 bases separated the two germline ends. CDR3 size: 14 residues. The CDR3 DNA sequence: TGTGCCAGCAGGGTTAGCTCCTATAATTCACCCCTCCACTTT. This translates into CASRVSSYNSPLHF.

This clone has a handful of counts. The chain combines TRBV9 with TRBJ2-1; 11 nucleotides line up with TRBD2. With V trimmed by 3 bases and J by 6 bases, 5 bases remained unmatched. This CDR3 has 15 residues. Germline V gene sequence: CDR1 SGDLS, CDR2 YYNGEE. CDR3 nucleotide sequence: TGTGCCAGCAGCGCGGTGGGACTAGCGGTCAATGAGCAGTTCTTC. This codes for CASSAVGLAVNEQFF.

This clone has only one observation. This chain uses TRBV5-1 with TRBJ1-1; unclear D gene. Deletions cut 4 bases from V and 0 bases from J, with 16 bases between. Germline V gives CDR1 SGHRS, CDR2 YFSETQ. CDR3 size: 16 residues. The CDR3 protein is CASSRVGRFMNTEAFF. The CDR3 DNA sequence: TGCGCCAGCAGCCGGGTGGGCAGGTTCATGAACACTGAAGCTTTCTTT.

This clone was observed a handful of times. This chain joins TRBV25-1 and TRBJ1-6, with D hard to call. Germline V lookup: CDR1 MGHDK, CDR2 SYGVNS. V dropped 6 bases and J dropped 6 bases, with 15 bases sitting between them. The CDR3 has 15 residues. CDR3 amino acids: CASSPPKGLNSPLHF. The CDR3 DNA sequence: TGTGCCAGCAGCCCCCCTAAAGGTCTTAATTCACCCCTCCACTTT.

The sample holds a few counts of this clone. The gene calls are TRBV10-2 and TRBJ1-4; D ambiguous. Germline CDR1 reads WSHSY; CDR2 reads SAAADI. The CDR3 is made up of 13 amino acids. V was cut by 3 bases and J by 7 bases, with 9 bases left in between. CDR3 loop: CASSEFSGEKLFF. The CDR3 DNA follows: TGCGCCAGCAGTGAATTCAGCGGTGAAAAACTGTTTTTT.

To note about this clone: An end of the junction differs from the germline gene, which may be a read error. The CDR3 spells CASREVPPTVQYF. CDR3 nucleotide sequence: TGTGCCAGCAGGGAAGTTCCTCCTACGGTGCAGTACTTC. The chain has TRBV6-1 and TRBJ2-7; D remains ambiguous. In germline, CDR1 is MNHNS, CDR2 SASEGT. The CDR3 extends over 13 amino acids.

The rearrangement links TRBV14 to TRBJ2-1, with 7 positions matching TRBD2. This CDR3 region has 16 residues. Per germline, CDR1 SGHDN and CDR2 FVKESK. Unmatched junction bases numbered 16, after V lost 6 bases and J lost 8 bases. The CDR3, as DNA: TGTGCCAGCAGAAGAATGGGAGGGGAAGTGGAGGATGAGCAGTTCTTC. As protein: CASRRMGGEVEDEQFF.

This clone occurred a few times. J is TRBJ1-2 and V is TRBV4-1, with a possible D match to TRBD1 (5 bases). The CDR3 has 16 amino acids. Germline V gene sequence: CDR1 MGHRA, CDR2 YSYEKL. V was trimmed by 0 bases and J by 3 bases, leaving 14 bases between them. CDR3 sequence: CASSQEGRGGDYGYTF. The CDR3 nucleotides are TGCGCCAGCAGCCAAGAAGGCCGCGGGGGTGACTATGGCTACACCTTC.

This clone was seen only once. The chain recombines TRBV19 with TRBJ2-7; D possibly matches TRBD1 or TRBD2 (5 bases each). The V and J ends lost 1 base and 1 base respectively, with 8 bases between them. The length of the CDR3 is 14 residues. The V gene's germline CDR1 is LNHDA and CDR2 SQIVND (reference sequence). The CDR3, as DNA: TGTGCCAGTAGTATAGGGGGGAAGTCCTACGAGCAGTACTTC. This translates into CASSIGGKSYEQYF.

This clone came up once. The chain uses TRBV7-2 and TRBJ1-4; TRBD1 matches 10 bases. The germline V gene encodes CDR1 SGHTA and CDR2 FQGNSA. V shed 1 base, J shed 7 bases, and the junction held 6 bases outside the gene matches. The CDR3 spans 16 residues. Here the CDR3 DNA reads TGTGCCAGCAGCTTAGGGACAGGGGGGCGGGGTGAAAAACTGTTTTTT. Encoded protein: CASSLGTGGRGEKLFF.

The genes are TRBV5-5 and TRBJ2-5, with D hard to call. CDR1 is SGHKS and CDR2 is YYEKEE in the germline V gene (reference sequence). V was cut by 6 bases and J by 1 base, with 13 bases left in between. The CDR3 sequence is 14 residues long. The CDR3 loop is CASTPRWAQETQYF. Here the CDR3 DNA reads TGTGCCAGCACCCCCCGGTGGGCCCAAGAGACCCAGTACTTC.

The chain combines TRBV6-4 with TRBJ2-5, with a possible D match to TRBD2 (5 bases). This CDR3 is built from 14 residues. The germline gives CDR1 MRHNA, CDR2 SNTAGT. Trimming removed 3 bases from V and 7 bases from J, with 15 bases in between. The CDR3 protein is CASSEEAAVGTQYF. The CDR3 coding sequence is TGTGCCAGCAGTGAGGAAGCAGCGGTCGGGACCCAGTACTTC.

V gene TRBV4-1 combines with J gene TRBJ1-1; unclear D gene. Germline assignment: CDR1 MGHRA and CDR2 YSYEKL. This CDR3 is 15 amino acids long. The V gene lost 3 bases and the J gene lost 6 bases, with 17 bases spanning the gap. CDR3 bases: TGCGCCAGCAGCCAGTATCCGGGGTTCGATGCTGAAGCTTTCTTT. Its translation is CASSQYPGFDAEAFF.